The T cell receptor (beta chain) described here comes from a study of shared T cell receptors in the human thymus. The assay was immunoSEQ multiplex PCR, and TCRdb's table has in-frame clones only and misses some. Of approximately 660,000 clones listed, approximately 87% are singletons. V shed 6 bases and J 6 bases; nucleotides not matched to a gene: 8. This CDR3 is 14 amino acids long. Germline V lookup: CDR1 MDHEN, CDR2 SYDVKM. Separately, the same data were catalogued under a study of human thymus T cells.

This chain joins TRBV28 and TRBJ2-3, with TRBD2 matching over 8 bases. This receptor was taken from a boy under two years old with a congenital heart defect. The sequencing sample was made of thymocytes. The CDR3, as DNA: TGTGCCAGCAGCACTAGCGGAGCATTTGATACGCAGTATTTT. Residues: CASSTSGAFDTQYF.